This T cell receptor beta chain was obtained from a study of blood T cell repertoires in COVID-19. As for the study in general: Sources were T cells, B-cell-depleted T cells, or PBMCs; the material itself was cDNA or gDNA.

Germline V CDR1 and CDR2: LNHDA, SQIVND (reference sequence). The CDR3 spans 14 residues. The V gene lost 5 bases and the J gene lost 1 base, with 11 bases spanning the gap. Some clones are missing from TCRdb's copy, which holds only in-frame ones; the method was immunoSEQ multiplex PCR. The sample has fewer than 200,000 clones; 70% to 90% are singletons. The sample was peripheral blood. The chain uses TRBV19 and TRBJ1-1; D is undetermined. The source of this sequence is a woman older than 75 with COVID-19, enrolled during active disease. The CDR3 nucleotides are TGTGCCAGTAGTGTCTTCCGGGAGAACACTGAAGCTTTCTTT. As protein: CASSVFRENTEAFF.